A selection of T cell receptor beta chains follows, all from one sample in a study of T cells in Graves' hyperthyroidism and ophthalmopathy. TCRdb reprocessed the multiplex PCR reads with MiXCR, giving one entry per CDR3 protein. The sample has hundreds of thousands of distinct CDR3 sequences; about 15% are singletons. The sample consisted of blood. These receptors all come from a woman aged 35 to 49 with Graves' hyperthyroidism. CDR3s include the opening cysteine and the closing phenylalanine or tryptophan. Each record gives: CDR3 protein, CDR3 DNA, V gene, D gene, clone size, J gene. The D gene is left open where the match is weak. Rows give clone size only sometimes, using once, few, many, or a class for an expanded clone.

CDR3 protein: CASSISTGYTEAFF; CDR3 DNA: TGTGCCAGCAGTATATCGACAGGGTACACTGAAGCTTTCTTT; V gene: TRBV12-3/TRBV12-4; D gene: TRBD1; clone size: many; J gene: TRBJ1-1
CDR3 protein: CSASSSGNFHSYNEQFF; CDR3 DNA: TGCAGTGCTAGCTCCAGCGGCAACTTTCATTCCTACAATGAGCAGTTCTTC; V gene: TRBV20-1; D gene: NA; clone size: many; J gene: TRBJ2-1
CDR3 protein: CASSSRALFDYGYTF; CDR3 DNA: TGTGCCAGCAGCTCCAGAGCACTATTTGACTATGGCTACACCTTC; V gene: TRBV5-4; D gene: NA; clone size: NA; J gene: TRBJ1-2
CDR3 protein: CASSSGYNEQSF; CDR3 DNA: TGTGCCAGCAGCTCGGGGTACAATGAGCAGTCCTTC; V gene: TRBV12-3/TRBV12-4; D gene: NA; clone size: NA; J gene: TRBJ2-1
CDR3 protein: CASRPRLAELTDTQYF; CDR3 DNA: TGTGCCAGCAGGCCCCGACTAGCGGAGTTAACAGATACGCAGTATTTT; V gene: TRBV12-3/TRBV12-4; D gene: TRBD2; clone size: many; J gene: TRBJ2-3
CDR3 protein: CASSRDYLYNEQFF; CDR3 DNA: TGCGCCAGCAGCCGGGACTACCTCTACAATGAGCAGTTCTTC; V gene: TRBV5-1; D gene: TRBD2; clone size: few; J gene: TRBJ2-1
CDR3 protein: CASSSGQGASYEQYF; CDR3 DNA: TGTGCCAGCAGTTCCGGACAGGGGGCCTCCTACGAGCAGTACTTC; V gene: TRBV28; D gene: TRBD1; clone size: many; J gene: TRBJ2-7
CDR3 protein: CASSLVNRGSYEQYF; CDR3 DNA: TGTGCCAGCAGTTTGGTGAACAGAGGGTCTTACGAGCAGTACTTC; V gene: TRBV28; D gene: NA; clone size: NA; J gene: TRBJ2-7
CDR3 protein: CASSSGPRGTQETQYF; CDR3 DNA: TGTGCCAGCAGTAGCGGGCCCCGGGGAACCCAAGAGACCCAGTACTTC; V gene: TRBV6-2/TRBV6-3; D gene: NA; clone size: NA; J gene: TRBJ2-5
CDR3 protein: CSARNGLEGNQPQHF; CDR3 DNA: TGCAGTGCTAGAAACGGCCTGGAGGGCAATCAGCCCCAGCATTTT; V gene: TRBV20-1; D gene: NA; clone size: NA; J gene: TRBJ1-5
CDR3 protein: CSAGVHGGTQETQYF; CDR3 DNA: TGCAGTGCCGGGGTTCACGGGGGGACCCAAGAGACCCAGTACTTC; V gene: TRBV20-1; D gene: TRBD2; clone size: many; J gene: TRBJ2-5